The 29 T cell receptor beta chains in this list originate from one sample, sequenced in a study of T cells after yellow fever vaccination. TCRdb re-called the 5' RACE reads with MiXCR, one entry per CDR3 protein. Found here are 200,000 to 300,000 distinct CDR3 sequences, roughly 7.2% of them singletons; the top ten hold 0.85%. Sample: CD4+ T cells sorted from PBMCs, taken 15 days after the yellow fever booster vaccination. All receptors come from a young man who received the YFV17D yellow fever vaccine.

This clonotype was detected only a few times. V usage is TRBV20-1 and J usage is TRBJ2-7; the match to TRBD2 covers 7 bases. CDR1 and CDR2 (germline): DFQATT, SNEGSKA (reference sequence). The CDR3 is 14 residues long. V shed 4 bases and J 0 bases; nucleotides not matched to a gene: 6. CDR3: CSAINGLGSYEQYF. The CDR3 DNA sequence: TGCAGTGCTATAAACGGACTAGGCTCCTACGAGCAGTACTTC.

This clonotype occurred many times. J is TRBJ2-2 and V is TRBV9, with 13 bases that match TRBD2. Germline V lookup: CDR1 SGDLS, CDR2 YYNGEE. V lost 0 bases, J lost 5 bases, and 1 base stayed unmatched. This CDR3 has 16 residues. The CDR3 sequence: CASSVGLAGGTGELFF. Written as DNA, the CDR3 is TGTGCCAGCAGCGTAGGACTAGCGGGAGGTACCGGGGAGCTGTTTTTT.

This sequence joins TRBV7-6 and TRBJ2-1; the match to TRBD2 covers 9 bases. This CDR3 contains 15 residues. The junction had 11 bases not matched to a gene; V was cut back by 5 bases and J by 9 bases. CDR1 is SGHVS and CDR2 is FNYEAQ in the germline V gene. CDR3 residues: CASSPASGIVGEQFF. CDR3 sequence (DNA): TGTGCCAGCAGCCCGGCTAGCGGGATTGTCGGTGAGCAGTTCTTC.

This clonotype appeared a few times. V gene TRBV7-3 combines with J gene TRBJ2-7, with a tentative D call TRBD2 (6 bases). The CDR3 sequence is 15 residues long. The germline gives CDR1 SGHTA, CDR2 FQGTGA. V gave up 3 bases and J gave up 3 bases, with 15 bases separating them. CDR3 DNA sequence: TGTGCCAGCAGCTTGGATGGGAGGCCCTTCTACGAGCAGTACTTC. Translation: CASSLDGRPFYEQYF.

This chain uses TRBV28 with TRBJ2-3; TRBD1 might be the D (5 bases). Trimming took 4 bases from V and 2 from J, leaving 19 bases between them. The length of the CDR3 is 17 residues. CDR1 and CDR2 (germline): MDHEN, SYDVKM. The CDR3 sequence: CASSSPEKGRSTDTQYF. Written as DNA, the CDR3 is TGTGCCAGCAGTTCCCCCGAGAAGGGGCGATCCACAGATACGCAGTATTTT.

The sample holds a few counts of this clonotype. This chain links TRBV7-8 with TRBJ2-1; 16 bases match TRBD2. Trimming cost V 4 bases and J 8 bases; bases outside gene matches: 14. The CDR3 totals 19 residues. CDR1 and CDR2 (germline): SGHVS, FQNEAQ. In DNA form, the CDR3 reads TGTGCCAGCAGCTCCCGCCCCGGGACTAGCGGGAGGGCCTCCCATGAGCAGTTCTTC. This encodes CASSSRPGTSGRASHEQFF.

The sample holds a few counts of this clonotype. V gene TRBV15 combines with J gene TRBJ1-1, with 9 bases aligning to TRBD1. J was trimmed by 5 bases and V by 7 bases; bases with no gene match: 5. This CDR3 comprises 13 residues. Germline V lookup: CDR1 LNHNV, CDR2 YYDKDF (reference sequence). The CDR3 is CATTRDRETEAFF. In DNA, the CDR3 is TGTGCCACCACCAGGGACAGGGAGACTGAAGCTTTCTTT.

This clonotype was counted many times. This CDR3 reads CASNLGGSQETQYF. CDR3 nucleotide sequence: TGTGCCAGCAACCTTGGCGGGAGCCAAGAGACCCAGTACTTC. The gene calls are TRBV12-3 or TRBV12-4 and TRBJ2-5; TRBD2 aligns across 7 bases. CDR3 size: 14 residues. Trimming took 7 bases from V and 1 from J; bases not matched to a gene: 6.

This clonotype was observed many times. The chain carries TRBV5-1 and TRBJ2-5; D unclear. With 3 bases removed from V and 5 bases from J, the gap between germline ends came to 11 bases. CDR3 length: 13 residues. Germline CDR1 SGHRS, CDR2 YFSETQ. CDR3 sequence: CASSSWGAETQYF. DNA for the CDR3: TGCGCCAGCAGCTCCTGGGGTGCCGAGACCCAGTACTTC. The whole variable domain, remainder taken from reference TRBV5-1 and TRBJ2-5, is KAGVTQTPRYLIKTRGQQVTLSCSPISGHRSVSWYQQTPGQGLQFLFEYFSETQRNKGNFPGRFSGRQFSNSRSEMNVSTLELGDSALYLCASSSWGAETQYFGPGTRLLVL.

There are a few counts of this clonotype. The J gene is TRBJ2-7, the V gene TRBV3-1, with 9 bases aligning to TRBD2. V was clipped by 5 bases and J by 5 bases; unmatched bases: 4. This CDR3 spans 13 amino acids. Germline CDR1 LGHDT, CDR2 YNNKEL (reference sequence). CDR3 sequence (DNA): TGTGCCAGCAGCAATAGCGGGGGAAACGAGCAGTACTTC. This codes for CASSNSGGNEQYF.

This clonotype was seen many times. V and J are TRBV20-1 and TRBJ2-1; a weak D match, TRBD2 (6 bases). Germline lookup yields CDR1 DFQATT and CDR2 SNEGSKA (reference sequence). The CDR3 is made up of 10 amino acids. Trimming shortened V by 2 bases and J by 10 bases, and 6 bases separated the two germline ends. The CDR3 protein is CSARLAEQFF. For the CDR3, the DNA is TGCAGTGCTAGACTAGCGGAGCAGTTCTTC.

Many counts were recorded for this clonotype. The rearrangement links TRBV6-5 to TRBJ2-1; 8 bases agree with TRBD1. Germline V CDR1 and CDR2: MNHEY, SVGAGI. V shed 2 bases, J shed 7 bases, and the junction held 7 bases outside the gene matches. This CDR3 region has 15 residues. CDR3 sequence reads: CASSYRQGAKNEQFF. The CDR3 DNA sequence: TGTGCCAGCAGTTACAGGCAGGGGGCGAAGAATGAGCAGTTCTTC.

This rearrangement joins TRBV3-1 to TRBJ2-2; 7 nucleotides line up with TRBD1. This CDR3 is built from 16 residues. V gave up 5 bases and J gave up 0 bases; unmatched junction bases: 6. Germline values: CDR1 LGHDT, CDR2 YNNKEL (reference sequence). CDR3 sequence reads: CASSITGEANTGELFF. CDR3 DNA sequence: TGTGCCAGCAGCATAACAGGGGAAGCGAACACCGGGGAGCTGTTTTTT.

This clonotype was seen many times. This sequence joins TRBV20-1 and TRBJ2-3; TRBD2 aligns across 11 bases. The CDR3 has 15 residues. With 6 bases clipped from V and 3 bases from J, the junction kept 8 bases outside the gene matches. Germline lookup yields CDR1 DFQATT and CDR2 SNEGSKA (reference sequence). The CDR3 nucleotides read TGCAGTGCAATACCGCCTAGCGGGAGGACAGATACGCAGTATTTT. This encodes CSAIPPSGRTDTQYF.

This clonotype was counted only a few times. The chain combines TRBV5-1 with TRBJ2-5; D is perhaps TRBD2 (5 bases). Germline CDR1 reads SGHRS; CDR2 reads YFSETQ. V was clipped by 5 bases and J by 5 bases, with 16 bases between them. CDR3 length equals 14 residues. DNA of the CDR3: TGCGCCAGCAGTCGTTCCTCCTCGGGGGAGACCCAGTACTTC. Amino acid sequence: CASSRSSSGETQYF.

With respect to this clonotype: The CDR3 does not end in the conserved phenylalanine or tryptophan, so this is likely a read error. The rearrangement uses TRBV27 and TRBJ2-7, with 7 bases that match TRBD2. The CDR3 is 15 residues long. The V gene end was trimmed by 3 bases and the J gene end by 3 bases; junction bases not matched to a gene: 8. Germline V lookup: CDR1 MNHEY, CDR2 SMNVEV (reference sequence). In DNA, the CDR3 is TGTGCCAGCAGTTTTCAAGCGGGATCATTCTACGAGCAGTACCTC. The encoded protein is CASSFQAGSFYEQYL.

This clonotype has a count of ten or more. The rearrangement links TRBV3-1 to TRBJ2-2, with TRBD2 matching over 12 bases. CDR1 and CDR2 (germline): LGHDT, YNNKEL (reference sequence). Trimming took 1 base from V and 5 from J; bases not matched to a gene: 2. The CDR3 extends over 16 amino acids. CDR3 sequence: CASSQAGTSGTGELFF. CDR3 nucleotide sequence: TGTGCCAGCAGCCAAGCCGGGACTAGCGGGACCGGGGAGCTGTTTTTT.

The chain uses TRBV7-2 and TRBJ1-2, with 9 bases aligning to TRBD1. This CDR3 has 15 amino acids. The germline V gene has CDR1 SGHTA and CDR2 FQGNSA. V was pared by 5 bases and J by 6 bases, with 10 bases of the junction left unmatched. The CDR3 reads CASSSRQGGWDGYTF. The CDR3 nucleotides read TGTGCCAGCAGCAGTCGACAGGGGGGCTGGGATGGCTACACCTTC.

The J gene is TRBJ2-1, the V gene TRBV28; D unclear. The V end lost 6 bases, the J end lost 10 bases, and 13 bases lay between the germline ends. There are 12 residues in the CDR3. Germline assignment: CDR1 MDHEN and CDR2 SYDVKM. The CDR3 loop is CASRTWSREQFF. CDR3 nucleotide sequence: TGTGCCAGCAGGACATGGTCAAGGGAGCAGTTCTTC.

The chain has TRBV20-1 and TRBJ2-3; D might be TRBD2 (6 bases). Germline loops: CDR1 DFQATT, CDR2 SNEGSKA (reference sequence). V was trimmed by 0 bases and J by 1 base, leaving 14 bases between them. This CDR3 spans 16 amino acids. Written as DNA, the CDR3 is TGCAGTGCTAGAGATCCTTTAGCGGCGGGCACAGATACGCAGTATTTT. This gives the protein CSARDPLAAGTDTQYF.

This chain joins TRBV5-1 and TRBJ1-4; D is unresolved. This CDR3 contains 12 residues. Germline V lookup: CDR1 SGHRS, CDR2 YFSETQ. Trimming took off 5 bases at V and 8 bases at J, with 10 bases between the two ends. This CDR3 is CASRGPFEKLFF. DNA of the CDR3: TGCGCCAGCAGAGGACCTTTCGAAAAACTGTTTTTT. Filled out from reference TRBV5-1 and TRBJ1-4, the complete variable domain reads KAGVTQTPRYLIKTRGQQVTLSCSPISGHRSVSWYQQTPGQGLQFLFEYFSETQRNKGNFPGRFSGRQFSNSRSEMNVSTLELGDSALYLCASRGPFEKLFFGSGTQLSVL.

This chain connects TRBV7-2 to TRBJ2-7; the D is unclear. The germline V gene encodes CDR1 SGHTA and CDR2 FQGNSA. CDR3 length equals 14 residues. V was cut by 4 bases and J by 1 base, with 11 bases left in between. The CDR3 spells CASSSRYGSYEQYF. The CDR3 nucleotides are TGTGCCAGCAGCTCGCGATACGGATCCTACGAGCAGTACTTC.

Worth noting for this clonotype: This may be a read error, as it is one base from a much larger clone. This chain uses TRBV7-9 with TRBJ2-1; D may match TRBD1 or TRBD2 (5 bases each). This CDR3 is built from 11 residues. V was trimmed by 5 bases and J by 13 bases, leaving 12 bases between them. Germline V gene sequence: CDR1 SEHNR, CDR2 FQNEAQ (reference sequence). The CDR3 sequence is CASSRWDHQFF. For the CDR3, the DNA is TGTGCCAGCAGCCGGTGGGACCATCAGTTCTTC.

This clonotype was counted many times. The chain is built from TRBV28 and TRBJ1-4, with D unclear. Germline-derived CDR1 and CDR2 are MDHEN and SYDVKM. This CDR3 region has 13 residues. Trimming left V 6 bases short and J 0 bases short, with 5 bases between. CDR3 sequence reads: CASSHPTNEKLFF. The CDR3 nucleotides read TGTGCCAGCAGCCATCCAACTAATGAAAAACTGTTTTTT.

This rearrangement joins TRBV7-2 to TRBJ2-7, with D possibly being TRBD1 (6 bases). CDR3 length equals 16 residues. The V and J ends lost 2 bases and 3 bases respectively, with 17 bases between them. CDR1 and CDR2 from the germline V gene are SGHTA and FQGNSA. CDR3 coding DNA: TGTGCCAGCAGCTTAAGAACAGCAGGGGCAATCTACGAGCAGTACTTC. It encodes CASSLRTAGAIYEQYF.

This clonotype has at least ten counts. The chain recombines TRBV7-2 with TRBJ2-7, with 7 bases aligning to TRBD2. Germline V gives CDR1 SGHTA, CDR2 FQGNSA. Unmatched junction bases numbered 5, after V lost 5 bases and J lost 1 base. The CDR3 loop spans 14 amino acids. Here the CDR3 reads CASSPPGLSYEQYF. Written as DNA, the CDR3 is TGTGCCAGCAGCCCTCCGGGACTATCCTACGAGCAGTACTTC. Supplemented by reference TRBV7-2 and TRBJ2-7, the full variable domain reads GAGVSQSPSNKVTEKGKDVELRCDPISGHTALYWYRQSLGQGLEFLIYFQGNSAPDKSGLPSDRFSAERTGGSVSTLTIQRTQQEDSAVYLCASSPPGLSYEQYFGPGTRLTVT.

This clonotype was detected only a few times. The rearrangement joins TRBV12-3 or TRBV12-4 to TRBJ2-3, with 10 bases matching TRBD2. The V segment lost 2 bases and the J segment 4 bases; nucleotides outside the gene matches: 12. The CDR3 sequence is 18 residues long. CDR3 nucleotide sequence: TGTGCCAGCAGTTTAAGGGCTAGCGGGAGAGGGGGATCAGATACGCAGTATTTT. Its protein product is CASSLRASGRGGSDTQYF.

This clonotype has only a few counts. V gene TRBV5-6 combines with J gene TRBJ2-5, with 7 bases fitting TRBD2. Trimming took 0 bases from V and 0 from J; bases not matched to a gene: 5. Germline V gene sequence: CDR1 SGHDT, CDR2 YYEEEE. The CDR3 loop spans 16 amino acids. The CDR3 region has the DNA TGTGCCAGCAGCTTGGTTCTAGCGGTATACCAAGAGACCCAGTACTTC. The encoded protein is CASSLVLAVYQETQYF.

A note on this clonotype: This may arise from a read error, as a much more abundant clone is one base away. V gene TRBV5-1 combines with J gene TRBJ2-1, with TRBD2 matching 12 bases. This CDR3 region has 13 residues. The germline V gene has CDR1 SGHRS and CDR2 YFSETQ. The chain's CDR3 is CASSSGRGNGQFF. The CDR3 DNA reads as TGCGCCTCTTCTAGCGGGAGGGGCAATGGGCAGTTCTTC.